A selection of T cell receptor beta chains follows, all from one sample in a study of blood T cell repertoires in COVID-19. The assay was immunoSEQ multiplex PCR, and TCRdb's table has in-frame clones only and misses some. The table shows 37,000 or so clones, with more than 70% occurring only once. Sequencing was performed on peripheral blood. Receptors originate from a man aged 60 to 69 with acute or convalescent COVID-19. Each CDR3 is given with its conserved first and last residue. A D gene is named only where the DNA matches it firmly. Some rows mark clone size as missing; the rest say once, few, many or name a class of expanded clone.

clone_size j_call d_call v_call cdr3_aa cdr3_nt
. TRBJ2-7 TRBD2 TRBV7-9 CASTLAGSYEQYF TGTGCCAGCACCCTAGCGGGGTCCTACGAGCAGTACTTC
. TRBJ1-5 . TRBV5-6 CASSLATGVGNQPQHF TGTGCCAGCAGCTTGGCCACAGGAGTTGGCAATCAGCCCCAGCATTTT
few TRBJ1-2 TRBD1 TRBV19 CASSRQGRNYGYTF TGTGCCAGTAGCCGACAGGGGAGAAATTATGGCTACACCTTC
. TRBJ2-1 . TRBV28 CASSLLQGWGGGSKFF .
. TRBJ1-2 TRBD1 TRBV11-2 CASSLGDRGTLNYGYTF TGTGCCAGCAGCTTAGGGGACAGGGGGACCCTAAACTATGGCTACACCTTC
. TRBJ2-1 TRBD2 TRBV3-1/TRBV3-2 CASSRSGRAYNEQFF TGTGCCAGCAGCCGGAGCGGGAGGGCCTACAATGAGCAGTTCTTC
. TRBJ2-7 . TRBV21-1 CASSKVSQGRHEQYF TGTGCCAGCAGCAAAGTCTCACAGGGGAGACACGAGCAGTACTTC
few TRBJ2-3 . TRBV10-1 CASSPYTGVRDTQYF TGCGCCAGCAGTCCTTATACGGGAGTGAGAGATACGCAGTATTTT
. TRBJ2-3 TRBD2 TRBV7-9 CASSRTSARSTDTQYF TGTGCCAGCAGCCGGACTAGCGCCAGGAGCACAGATACGCAGTATTTT
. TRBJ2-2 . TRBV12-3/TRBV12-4 CASSPQGTGELFF TGTGCCAGCAGTCCACAGGGCACCGGGGAGCTGTTTTTT
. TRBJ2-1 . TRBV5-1 CASSLKGSAGEQFF TGCGCCAGCAGCTTGAAGGGCTCTGCGGGTGAGCAGTTCTTC
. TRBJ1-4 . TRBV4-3 CASSQVGASREKLFF TGCGCCAGCAGCCAAGTGGGGGCTTCGAGGGAAAAACTGTTTTTT
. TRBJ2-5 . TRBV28 CASSSRLGNQETQYF TGTGCCAGCAGTTCGAGACTAGGAAACCAAGAGACCCAGTACTTC
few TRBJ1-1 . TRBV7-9 CASSLAGGNTEAFF TGTGCCAGCAGCTTAGCGGGGGGAAACACTGAAGCTTTCTTT
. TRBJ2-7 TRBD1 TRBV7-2 CASSYPGQGAEQYF TGTGCCAGCAGCTACCCGGGACAGGGTGCCGAGCAGTACTTC
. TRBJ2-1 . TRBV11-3 CASSLVVGGGHNEQFF TGTGCCAGCAGCTTAGTCGTGGGGGGAGGACACAATGAGCAGTTCTTC
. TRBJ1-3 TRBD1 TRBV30 CAWKPTGPGNTIYF TGTGCCTGGAAGCCGACAGGGCCTGGAAACACCATATATTTT
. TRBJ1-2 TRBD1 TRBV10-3 CAINAGQLNYGYTF TGTGCCATCAACGCGGGACAGCTTAACTATGGCTACACCTTC
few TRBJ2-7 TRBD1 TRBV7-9 CASSLTTGALHEQYF TGTGCCAGCAGCCTAACGACAGGGGCCTTACACGAGCAGTACTTC
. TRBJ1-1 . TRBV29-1 CSVSDSMNTEAFF TGCAGCGTTTCGGACAGCATGAACACTGAAGCTTTCTTT
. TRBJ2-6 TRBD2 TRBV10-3 CAISESTGRSGANVLTF TGTGCCATCAGTGAGTCGACCGGGAGGTCTGGGGCCAACGTCCTGACTTTC
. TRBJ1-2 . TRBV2 CASRVARLYGYTF TGTGCCAGCAGGGTGGCCCGCCTCTATGGCTACACCTTC